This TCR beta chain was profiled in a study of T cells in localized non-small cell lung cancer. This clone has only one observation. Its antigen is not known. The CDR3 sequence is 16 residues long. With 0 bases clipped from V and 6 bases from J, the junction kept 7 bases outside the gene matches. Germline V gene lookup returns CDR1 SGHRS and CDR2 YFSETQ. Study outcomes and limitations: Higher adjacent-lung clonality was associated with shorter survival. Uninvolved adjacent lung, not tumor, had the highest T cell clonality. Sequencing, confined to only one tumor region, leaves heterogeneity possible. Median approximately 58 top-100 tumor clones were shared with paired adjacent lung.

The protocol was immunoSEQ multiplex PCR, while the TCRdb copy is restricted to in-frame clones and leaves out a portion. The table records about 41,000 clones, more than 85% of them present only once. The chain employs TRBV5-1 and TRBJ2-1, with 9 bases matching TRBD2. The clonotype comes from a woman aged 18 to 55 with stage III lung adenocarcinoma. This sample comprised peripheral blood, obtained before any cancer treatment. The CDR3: CASSLGAGGPSNEQFF. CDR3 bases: TGCGCCAGCAGCTTGGGTGCGGGGGGGCCGTCCAATGAGCAGTTCTTC.